This paragraph covers one TCR beta chain sequence. The data derive from a study of cytomegalovirus exposure and HLA in healthy donors. A multiplex PCR was run with 60 Vbeta primers and 13 Jbeta primers. TCRdb's table, derived via immunoSEQ multiplex PCR, lists solely in-frame clones and lacks some. This repertoire shows about 69,000 clones, 55% to 75% found once; its top ten account for around 9.9%. V was clipped by 4 bases and J by 6 bases; unmatched bases: 4. This CDR3 comprises 12 residues. The V gene's germline CDR1 is SQVTM and CDR2 ANQGSEA. The sequencing input was PBMCs. The V and J genes are TRBV29-1 and TRBJ2-3; 7 nucleotides line up with TRBD1. This receptor was obtained from a woman between 25 and 40 years old in good health and CMV-seronegative. The CDR3 coding sequence is TGCAGCGTTGGTACAGGGGCCGATACGCAGTATTTT. Its protein product is CSVGTGADTQYF.